The 17 T cell receptor beta chains below all came from one sample that was sequenced in a study of PD-L1 blockade in urothelial cancer. This table comes from immunoSEQ multiplex PCR, and its TCRdb copy is limited to in-frame clones, with some not included. The table has some 51,000 clones, around nine tenths seen once. As to time point: peripheral blood 6 weeks after treatment start. The sample consisted of PBMCs, taken around atezolizumab (anti-PD-L1) treatment. All receptors derive from a man in his sixties with urothelial cancer.

The V and J genes are TRBV6-5 and TRBJ2-2; no firm D call. V shed 6 bases and J shed 6 bases, with 11 bases lying between them. This CDR3 is 13 amino acids long. The germline V gene has CDR1 MNHEY and CDR2 SVGAGI. The CDR3 DNA is TGTGCCAGCAGCCCCGTAAGCCCCGGGGAGCTGTTTTTT. It yields the protein CASSPVSPGELFF.

This chain connects TRBV6-1 to TRBJ1-2; a weak D match, TRBD1 (6 bases). The germline V gene encodes CDR1 MNHNS and CDR2 SASEGT. The V gene lost 10 bases and the J gene lost 13 bases, with 25 bases spanning the gap. The CDR3 loop spans 13 amino acids. DNA for the CDR3: TGTGCCACCAATTCAAGGCAGGGGCTAGCATCCACCTTC. Translating gives CATNSRQGLASTF.

The CDR3 reads CASSQFDLRRSPDTQYF. In DNA form, the CDR3 reads TGCGCCAGCAGCCAATTCGACTTGAGGCGTTCCCCAGATACGCAGTATTTT. This sequence joins TRBV4-1 and TRBJ2-3; no clear D. The germline V gene encodes CDR1 MGHRA and CDR2 YSYEKL. The CDR3 is 17 amino acids. Trimming took off 2 bases at V and 4 bases at J, with 19 bases between the two ends.

The chain employs TRBV21-1 and TRBJ1-3. TRBV21-1 is marked as a pseudogene. The CDR3 is 19 residues long. CDR3 sequence (DNA): TGTGCCAGCAGCGAGCCGGGGGGGGTTCTATCTTGGTCTGGAAACACCATATATTTT. Translation: CASSEPGGVLSWSGNTIYF.

CDR3 coding DNA: TGTGCCAGCAGCTCCAGACTAGCGGGGCGATACGGGGAGCTGTTTTTT. Translated: CASSSRLAGRYGELFF. The gene calls are TRBV5-4 and TRBJ2-2, with TRBD2 matching 11 bases. Trimming at V came to 3 bases and at J to 7 bases, leaving 8 bases not matched to a gene. CDR1 and CDR2 (germline): SGHNT, YYREEE (reference sequence). This CDR3 is 16 amino acids long.

This clone was seen once. The chain employs TRBV28 and TRBJ1-2; TRBD1 matches 7 bases. The CDR3 has 13 residues. Germline CDR1 reads MDHEN; CDR2 reads SYDVKM. V dropped 7 bases and J dropped 2; count of bases not matched to a gene: 4. The CDR3 nucleotides read TGTGCCAGCATGTCGGGACAGAACTATGGCTACACCTTC. Translated: CASMSGQNYGYTF.

This chain links TRBV11-2 with TRBJ2-3; no clear D. Trimming removed 5 bases at V and 0 bases at J, with 9 bases between. The CDR3 length is 14 residues. CDR1 and CDR2 (germline): SGHAT, FQNNGV. The CDR3 coding sequence is TGTGCCAGCAGCCCCTCTGTAAGCACAGATACGCAGTATTTT. Its protein is CASSPSVSTDTQYF.

This clone was found once. The genes are TRBV5-3 and TRBJ1-5, with D possibly being TRBD1 (5 bases). TRBV5-3 belongs to the ORF category, with a function that is uncertain. The CDR3 sequence is 15 residues long. Trimming shortened V by 2 bases and J by 5 bases, and 14 bases separated the two germline ends. Here the CDR3 reads CARSFGQGRHQPQHF. CDR3 bases: TGTGCCAGAAGCTTCGGTCAGGGTCGGCATCAGCCCCAGCATTTT.

The rearrangement uses TRBV7-2 and TRBJ1-2; weak D call: TRBD1 (6 bases). V lost 4 bases and J lost 9, with 18 bases in between. This CDR3 contains 14 residues. The germline CDR1 and CDR2 sequences are SGHTA and FQGNSA. The CDR3 coding sequence is TGTGCCAGCAGCTCACCGGGACAAGCGCTAAGCTACACCTTC. Encoded protein: CASSSPGQALSYTF.

The rearrangement uses TRBV7-9 and TRBJ2-5; 9 nucleotides match TRBD1. The germline V gene encodes CDR1 SEHNR and CDR2 FQNEAQ (reference sequence). V lost 1 base to trimming and J lost 3 bases; unmatched junction nucleotides: 3. This CDR3 region has 15 residues. CDR3 in DNA: TGTGCCAGCAGCTTAGACAGGGGGCGCGAAGAGACCCAGTACTTC. Encoded protein: CASSLDRGREETQYF.

The chain uses TRBV19 and TRBJ2-3; the match to TRBD2 covers 10 bases. J was trimmed by 6 bases and V by 5 bases; bases with no gene match: 8. The germline CDR1 and CDR2 sequences are LNHDA and SQIVND (reference sequence). The CDR3 extends over 15 amino acids. CDR3 nucleotide sequence: TGTGCCAGTAGTCGGCTAGCGGGAGTCGGGGATACGCAGTATTTT. This codes for CASSRLAGVGDTQYF.

V is TRBV10-1 and J is TRBJ2-5, with TRBD2 identical over 13 bases. CDR3 size: 16 residues. Germline-derived CDR1 and CDR2 are WNHNN and SYGVQD (reference sequence). After removal of 4 bases from V and 0 bases from J, the junction contained 2 bases not matched to a gene. CDR3 loop: CASSGGLAGNQETQYF. CDR3 DNA sequence: TGCGCCAGCAGTGGGGGACTAGCGGGAAACCAAGAGACCCAGTACTTC.

V gene TRBV19 combines with J gene TRBJ2-7; D not resolved. V lost 3 bases to trimming and J lost 5 bases, with 8 bases between them. This CDR3 has 12 residues. Per the germline V gene, CDR1 is LNHDA and CDR2 is SQIVND (reference sequence). CDR3 in amino acids: CASSMTRDEQYF. CDR3 sequence (DNA): TGTGCCAGTAGTATGACCCGGGACGAGCAGTACTTC.

V is TRBV5-4 and J is TRBJ1-6; no clear D gene. Trimming removed 1 base from V and 9 bases from J, with 8 bases in between. This CDR3 has 13 amino acids. Germline lookup yields CDR1 SGHNT and CDR2 YYREEE (reference sequence). CDR3 sequence: CASSLPGSSPLHF. The CDR3 nucleotides are TGTGCCAGCAGCTTGCCGGGTAGTTCACCCCTCCACTTT.

The chain links TRBV16 to TRBJ2-7, with a tentative D call TRBD2 (6 bases). The V and J ends lost 4 bases and 3 bases respectively, with 10 bases between them. CDR1 KGHSY and CDR2 FQNENV come from the germline V gene. The CDR3 runs 13 residues. The CDR3 nucleotides read TGTGCCAGCAGCCCGTGGACTAACTACGAGCAGTACTTC. Translated, it gives CASSPWTNYEQYF.

J is TRBJ1-3 and V is TRBV19; D remains unclear. Per the germline V gene, CDR1 is LNHDA and CDR2 is SQIVND (reference sequence). Trimming stripped 5 bases from V and 0 bases from J, with 14 bases between. The CDR3 is 16 residues long. CDR3 coding DNA: TGTGCCAGTAGTGTTGGAGGTTCTAGCTCTGGAAACACCATATATTTT. Translation: CASSVGGSSSGNTIYF.

This rearrangement joins TRBV7-2 to TRBJ2-7, with D perhaps TRBD2 (6 bases). This CDR3 comprises 15 residues. CDR1 SGHTA and CDR2 FQGNSA come from the germline V gene. The ends were cut back, 5 bases at V and 2 bases at J, with 16 bases in the middle. CDR3 DNA sequence: TGTGCCAGCAGCCTCACCCAGGGAGGAGCCTACGAGCAGTACTTC. Translated, it gives CASSLTQGGAYEQYF.